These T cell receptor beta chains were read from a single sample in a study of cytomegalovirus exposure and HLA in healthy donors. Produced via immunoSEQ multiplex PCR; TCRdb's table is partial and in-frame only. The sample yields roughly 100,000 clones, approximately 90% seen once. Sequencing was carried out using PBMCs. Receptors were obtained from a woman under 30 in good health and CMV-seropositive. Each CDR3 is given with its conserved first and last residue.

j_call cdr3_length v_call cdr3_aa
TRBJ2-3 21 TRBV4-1 CASSQVPGLAGGSRRTDTQYF
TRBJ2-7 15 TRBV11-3 CASSLMGGSSYEQYF
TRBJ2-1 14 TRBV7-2 CASSFRGQHNEQFF
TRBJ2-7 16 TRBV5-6 CASSSRTGQFIYEQYF
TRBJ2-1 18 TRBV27 CASSLGPPAVKRFYEQFF
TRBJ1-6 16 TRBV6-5 CASSYSGTGSSSPLHF
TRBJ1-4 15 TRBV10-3 CAISEFGGTDEKLFF
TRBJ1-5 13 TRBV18 CASSRTVQQPQHF
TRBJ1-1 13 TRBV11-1 CASSLIGRSEAFF
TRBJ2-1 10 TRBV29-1 CSVERYEQFF
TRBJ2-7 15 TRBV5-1 CASSLSSGISYEQYF
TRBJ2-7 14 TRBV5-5 CASSFQVLSYEQYF
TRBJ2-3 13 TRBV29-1 CSPARSSTDTQYF
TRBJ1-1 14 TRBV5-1 CASSLGQANTEAFF
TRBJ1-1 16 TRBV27 CASSLYPGPREAEAFF
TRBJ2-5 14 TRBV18 CASSPQGVQETQYF
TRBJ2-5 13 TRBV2 CASRGSLRGTQYF
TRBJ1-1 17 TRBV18 CASSPVSLTAMNTEAFF
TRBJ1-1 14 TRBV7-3 CASSLTGVNTEAFF
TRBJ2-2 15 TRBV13 CASSPGRQGIGELFF
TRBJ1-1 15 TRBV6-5 CASISRGTSPGEAFF
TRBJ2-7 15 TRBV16 CASSFSADRGDEQYF
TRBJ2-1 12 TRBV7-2 CASSLSSSEQFF
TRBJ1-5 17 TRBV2 CASSTPRGRLSNQPQHF
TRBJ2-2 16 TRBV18 CASSPRLAGATGELFF
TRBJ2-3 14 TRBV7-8 CASSSPAGADTQYF
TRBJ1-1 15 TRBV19 CASSSWGRGVTEAFF
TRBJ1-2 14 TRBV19 CASSISQGFYGYTF
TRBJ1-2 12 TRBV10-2 CASSEQGYGYTF
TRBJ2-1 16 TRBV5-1 CASSSYGGTDYNEQFF
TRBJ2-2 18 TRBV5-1 CASRRRAPGQGNTGELFF
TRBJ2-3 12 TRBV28 CASSGFTDTQYF
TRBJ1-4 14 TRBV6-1 CASTQEATNEKLFF
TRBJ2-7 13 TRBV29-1 CSAYMTASTEQYF
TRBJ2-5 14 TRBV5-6 CASSFSGGIETQYF